This T cell receptor (beta chain) is from a study of blood T cells in healthy people across ages. Study-wide points: A strong correlation was seen between TCR beta diversity and naive T cell percentage.

The CDR3 extends over 12 amino acids. V lost 1 base, J lost 9 bases, and 9 bases lay in between. Germline CDR1 and CDR2: SEHNR and FQNEAQ (reference sequence). Primed by a sample-barcoded 5' primer and a J-beta primer mix, a second PCR proceeded for roughly 7 to 12 cycles. TCRdb reprocessed the 5' RACE reads with MiXCR, giving one entry per CDR3 protein. The table has over 1,300,000 distinct CDR3 sequences, approximately 59% seen once. Those donating, healthy Caucasian individuals from Russia, were aged roughly 6 to 100. Each sample used at least 6 million PBMCs. With regard to this clonotype: The antigen remains unidentified.

The source of this sequence is a man between 18 and 35 years old in good health. Sequencing was carried out using blood. This chain links TRBV7-9 with TRBJ2-5; the D gene is possibly TRBD1 (6 bases). The CDR3 coding sequence is TGTGCCAGCAGCTTAGAGGCAGGGGCCCAGTACTTC. Residues: CASSLEAGAQYF. Looking up the rest from reference TRBV7-9 and TRBJ2-5 gives the full variable domain: DTGVSQNPRHKITKRGQNVTFRCDPISEHNRLYWYRQTLGQGPEFLTYFQNEAQLEKSRLLSDRFSAERPKGSFSTLEIQRTEQGDSAMYLCASSLEAGAQYFGPGTRLLVL.